This T cell receptor (beta chain) was found in a study of T cell responses to AZD1222 COVID-19 vaccine. Points from the study as a whole: Spike-specific TCR depth and breadth grew after two AZD1222 doses.

V lost 3 bases, J lost 8 bases, and 6 bases lay in between. The CDR3 is 12 residues long. Germline CDR1 is SGDLS and CDR2 is YYNGEE. Comment on this clone: The target antigen is unknown.

Profiled with immunoSEQ multiplex PCR; TCRdb holds only in-frame clones, not every one. The data show 150,000 or so clones, roughly nine tenths seen once. The sample consisted of peripheral blood, taken on day 0 of AZD1222 vaccination. This sequence originates from an adult in good health. V gene TRBV9 combines with J gene TRBJ1-6; no clear D gene. The CDR3, as DNA: TGTGCCAGCAGCGGGACTGATTCACCCCTCCACTTT. Translating gives CASSGTDSPLHF.